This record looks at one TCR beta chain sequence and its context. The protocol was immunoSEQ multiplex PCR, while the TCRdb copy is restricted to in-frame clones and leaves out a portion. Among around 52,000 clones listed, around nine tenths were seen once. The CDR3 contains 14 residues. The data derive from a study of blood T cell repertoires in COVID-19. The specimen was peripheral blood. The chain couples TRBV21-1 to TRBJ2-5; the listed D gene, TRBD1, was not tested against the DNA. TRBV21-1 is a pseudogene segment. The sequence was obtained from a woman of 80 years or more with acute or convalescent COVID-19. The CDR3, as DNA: TGTGCCACCAACAGGGGGCGCGGTATGGAGACCCAGTACTTC. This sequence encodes CATNRGRGMETQYF.